This section outlines one T cell receptor (beta chain) sequence together with its context. The time point is: pre-treatment sample, taken before nivolumab and TIL therapy. Pleural nodules or supraclavicular lymph nodes made up most of the excised metastases sampled. Stage 4 NSCLC adults joined between 2017 and January 2020. These data originate in a study of TIL therapy for anti-PD-1-resistant metastatic lung cancer. The immunoSEQ assay was v3. The repertoire was sequenced with immunoSEQ multiplex PCR; TCRdb's copy has only in-frame clones and lacks some. The profile shows approximately 24,000 clones, roughly two thirds of them singletons. V shed 5 bases and J shed 3 bases, with 13 bases lying between them. Per germline, CDR1 SEHNR and CDR2 FQNEAQ (reference sequence). The CDR3 runs 14 residues.

The chain has TRBV7-9 and TRBJ1-2; possibly TRBD1 for D (6 bases). This receptor was taken from a person aged 25 to 85 with non-small cell lung cancer. Sample: tumor tissue, taken at baseline. Here the CDR3 reads CASSINYRDYGYTF. The DNA of the CDR3 is TGTGCCAGCAGCATAAATTACAGGGACTATGGCTACACCTTC. The whole variable domain, remainder taken from reference TRBV7-9 and TRBJ1-2, is DTGVSQNPRHKITKRGQNVTFRCDPISEHNRLYWYRQTLGQGPEFLTYFQNEAQLEKSRLLSDRFSAERPKGSFSTLEIQRTEQGDSAMYLCASSINYRDYGYTFGSGTRLTVV.